A single T cell receptor (beta chain) is shown here with its context. This entry belongs to a study of blood T cell repertoires in COVID-19. As for the study in general: Italy, Spain and the United States were the sources of the convalescent and acute COVID-19 samples. PBMCs, B-cell-depleted T cells, or T cells were the source of the cDNA or gDNA that made up the material.

As processed by the authors: Amplification with reference gene primers provided the estimates of nucleated cell counts. The method was immunoSEQ multiplex PCR; TCRdb's version includes in-frame clones alone and lacks a portion of them. From that table come the V and J calls and clone size; the DNA was used to work out D and trimming. Among around 150,000 clones, over 70% were seen once, and the ten largest hold over 9.5%. Germline V gene data show CDR1 as KGHDR and CDR2 as SFDVKD. With V trimmed by 4 bases and J by 4 bases, 3 bases remained unmatched. The CDR3 has 14 residues. The V and J genes are TRBV24-1 and TRBJ2-1; 7 nucleotides align to TRBD1. The receptor was isolated from a man between 60 and 75 years old with active or convalescent COVID-19. What was sequenced was peripheral blood. The CDR3 is CATSDWGQYNEQFF. CDR3 DNA sequence: TGTGCCACCAGTGACTGGGGACAGTACAATGAGCAGTTCTTC.